Each of the 13 T cell receptor beta chains below was sequenced from the same sample in a study of cytomegalovirus exposure and HLA in healthy donors. PCR involved 60 Vbeta and 13 Jbeta primers. The method was immunoSEQ multiplex PCR; TCRdb's version includes in-frame clones alone and lacks a portion of them. This table has over 100,000 clones, approximately 87% appearing once. Sequencing used PBMCs. These receptor sequences come from a man aged 35 to 55 in good health and CMV-seronegative.

This clone occurred once. The chain carries TRBV6-5 and TRBJ2-5; tentatively, D is TRBD1 (6 bases). Germline V CDR1 and CDR2: MNHEY, SVGAGI. The CDR3 loop spans 15 amino acids. V was cut by 5 bases and J by 4 bases, with 17 bases left in between. The CDR3 DNA sequence: TGTGCCAGCAGTGTCACAGGGTACCGTTCAGAGACCCAGTACTTC. Its protein is CASSVTGYRSETQYF.

The gene calls are TRBV25-1 and TRBJ1-2; D not certain. The CDR3 length is 14 residues. V was cut by 1 base and J by 11 bases, with 17 bases left in between. Per germline, CDR1 MGHDK and CDR2 SYGVNS. CDR3 loop: CASSESSGTAHYTF. The CDR3 coding sequence is TGTGCCAGCAGTGAATCGAGTGGAACAGCACATTACACCTTC.

The chain couples TRBV7-3 to TRBJ1-6, with D possibly TRBD1 on 6 matching bases. The V gene's germline CDR1 is SGHTA and CDR2 FQGTGA. V shed 5 bases and J shed 6 bases, with 20 bases lying between them. The CDR3 is made up of 17 amino acids. The CDR3: CASSTRPGGLSNSPLHF. CDR3 bases: TGTGCCAGCAGCACTCGACCGGGGGGGCTTAGTAATTCACCCCTCCACTTT.

In its sample, this clone was seen once. The V and J genes are TRBV5-1 and TRBJ1-4, with a possible D match to TRBD1 (6 bases). The CDR3 extends over 16 amino acids. In germline, CDR1 is SGHRS, CDR2 YFSETQ. V was cut by 4 bases and J by 3 bases, with 16 bases left in between. DNA for the CDR3: TGCGCCAGCAGCCGTCTCGGACAGCCCGCTAATGAAAAACTGTTTTTT. It translates to CASSRLGQPANEKLFF.

The chain carries TRBV5-3 and TRBJ1-4; no firm D call. TRBV5-3 is classed as an ORF, of uncertain function. The V end was cut by 0 bases, the J end by 7 bases, with 13 bases between. The CDR3 has 15 amino acids. As DNA, the CDR3 is TGTGCCAGAAGCTTGGGTGGGAGCCGATCTGAAAAACTGTTTTTT. This encodes CARSLGGSRSEKLFF.

The rearrangement uses TRBV6-1 and TRBJ1-1; 7 nucleotides agree with TRBD1. With V trimmed by 3 bases and J by 4 bases, 2 bases remained unmatched. CDR1 is MNHNS and CDR2 is SASEGT in the germline V gene. CDR3 length: 13 amino acids. CDR3 sequence reads: CASSDRGVTEAFF. The CDR3 nucleotides read TGTGCCAGCAGTGACAGGGGGGTCACTGAAGCTTTCTTT.

A single count supports this clone. The chain recombines TRBV30 with TRBJ1-6, with D perhaps TRBD1 (5 bases). Per the germline V gene, CDR1 is GTSNPN and CDR2 is SVGIG (reference sequence). This CDR3 is built from 14 residues. With 0 bases removed from V and 9 bases from J, the gap between germline ends came to 12 bases. The CDR3 loop reads CAWSVGQGVSPLHF. The CDR3 DNA reads TGTGCCTGGAGTGTAGGGCAGGGTGTTTCACCCCTCCACTTT.

This chain joins TRBV15 and TRBJ2-2, with D tentatively TRBD1 (6 bases). CDR1 and CDR2 (germline): LNHNV, YYDKDF (reference sequence). CDR3 length: 16 residues. Trimming pared 1 base from V and 7 bases from J, leaving 16 bases between. CDR3 protein: CATSRGNQGMGGELFF. The CDR3 DNA is TGTGCCACCAGCAGAGGCAATCAGGGGATGGGCGGGGAGCTGTTTTTT. The full variable domain, rest sourced from reference TRBV15 and TRBJ2-2, is DAMVIQNPRYQVTQFGKPVTLSCSQTLNHNVMYWYQQKSSQAPKLLFHYYDKDFNNEADTPDNFQSRRPNTSFCFLDIRSPGLGDTAMYLCATSRGNQGMGGELFFGEGSRLTVL.

This CDR3 reads CASSHPAVTMNTEAFF. The CDR3 DNA sequence: TGCGCCAGCAGCCACCCCGCAGTTACCATGAACACTGAAGCTTTCTTT. The chain employs TRBV4-1 and TRBJ1-1; no definite D call. The CDR3 loop spans 16 amino acids. The V gene lost 3 bases and the J gene lost 0 bases, with 14 bases spanning the gap. Per germline, CDR1 MGHRA and CDR2 YSYEKL.

J is TRBJ1-6 and V is TRBV27; weak D call: TRBD1 (5 bases). V was trimmed by 5 bases and J by 0 bases, leaving 14 bases between them. The CDR3 extends over 17 amino acids. Germline V gene data show CDR1 as MNHEY and CDR2 as SMNVEV (reference sequence). DNA for the CDR3: TGTGCCAGCAGTATAGACAGTATTAGCTCCTATAATTCACCCCTCCACTTT. This codes for CASSIDSISSYNSPLHF.

The chain employs TRBV7-3 and TRBJ2-1; TRBD1 agrees at 7 bases. Trimming removed 2 bases from V and 2 bases from J; junction bases left unmatched: 3. From germline, CDR1 is SGHTA and CDR2 FQGTGA. This CDR3 has 15 amino acids. The CDR3 nucleotides are TGTGCCAGCAGCTTAGCAGGGGGAACCTACAATGAGCAGTTCTTC. This sequence encodes CASSLAGGTYNEQFF.

This chain joins TRBV9 and TRBJ1-2; D unclear. V lost 4 bases to trimming and J lost 1 base, with 14 bases between them. Germline CDR1 reads SGDLS; CDR2 reads YYNGEE. This CDR3 is built from 15 residues. The CDR3 DNA reads TGTGCCAGCAGCTTTAGCTGGCAAGATAACTATGGCTACACCTTC. Translation: CASSFSWQDNYGYTF.

V and J are TRBV6-5 and TRBJ1-1; D remains ambiguous. Between the trimmed V and J ends, which lost 1 base and 7 bases, there was a span of 13 bases. The CDR3 covers 14 residues. CDR1 and CDR2 from the germline V gene are MNHEY and SVGAGI. In nucleotides, the CDR3 is TGTGCCAGCAGTTACTTATCCCGGGTAGGTGAAGCTTTCTTT. It encodes CASSYLSRVGEAFF.